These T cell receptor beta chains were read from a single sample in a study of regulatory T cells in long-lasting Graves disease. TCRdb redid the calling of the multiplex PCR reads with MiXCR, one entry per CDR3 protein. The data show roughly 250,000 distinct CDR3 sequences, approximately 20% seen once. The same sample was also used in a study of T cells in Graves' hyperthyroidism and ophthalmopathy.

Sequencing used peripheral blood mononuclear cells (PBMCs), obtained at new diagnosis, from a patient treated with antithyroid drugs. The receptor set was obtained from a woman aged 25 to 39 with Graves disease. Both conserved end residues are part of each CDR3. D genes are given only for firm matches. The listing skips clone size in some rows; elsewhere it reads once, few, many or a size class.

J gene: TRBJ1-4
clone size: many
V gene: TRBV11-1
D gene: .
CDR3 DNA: TGTGCCAGCACCTCATCCGGGGCGAATGAAAAACTGTTTTTT
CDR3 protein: CASTSSGANEKLFF

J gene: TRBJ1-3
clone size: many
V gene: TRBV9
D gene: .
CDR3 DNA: TGTGCCAGCAGCGTGAGGACTGGAAGCTCTGGAAACACCATATATTTT
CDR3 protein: CASSVRTGSSGNTIYF

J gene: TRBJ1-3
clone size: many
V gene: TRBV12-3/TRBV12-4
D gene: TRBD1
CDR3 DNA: TGTGCCAGCAGCGCGGGACAGGGGTCGCGGAACACCATATATTTT
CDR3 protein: CASSAGQGSRNTIYF

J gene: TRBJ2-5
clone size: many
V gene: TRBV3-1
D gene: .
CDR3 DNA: TGTGCCAGCAGCCAAGTGGGCGCACTAGAGACCCAGTACTTC
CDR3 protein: CASSQVGALETQYF

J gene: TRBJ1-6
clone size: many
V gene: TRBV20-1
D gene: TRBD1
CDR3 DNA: TGCAGTGCCAAGACAGGGGGGGGTAGACCCCTCCACTTT
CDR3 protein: CSAKTGGGRPLHF

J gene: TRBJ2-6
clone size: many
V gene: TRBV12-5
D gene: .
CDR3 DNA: TGTGCTAGTGGTTTGAGGCCCACCGTCCTGACTTTC
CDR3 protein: CASGLRPTVLTF

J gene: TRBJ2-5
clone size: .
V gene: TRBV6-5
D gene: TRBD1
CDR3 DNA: TGTGCCAGCAGTTACCCAGACAGGGGAGAGACCCAGTACTTC
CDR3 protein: CASSYPDRGETQYF

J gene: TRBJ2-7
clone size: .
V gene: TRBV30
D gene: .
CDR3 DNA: TGTGCCTGGAATATAGGACAGAGAACGGAGCAGTACTTC
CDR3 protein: CAWNIGQRTEQYF

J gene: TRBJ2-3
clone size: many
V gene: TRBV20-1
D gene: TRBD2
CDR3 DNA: TGCAGTGCTCGGACTAGCAGCAGCACAGATACGCAGTATTTT
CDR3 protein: CSARTSSSTDTQYF

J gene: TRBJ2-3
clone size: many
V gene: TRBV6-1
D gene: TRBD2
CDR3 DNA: TGTGCCAGCGCCAGACTAGCGCGCCGCACAGATACGCAGTATTTT
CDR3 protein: CASARLARRTDTQYF

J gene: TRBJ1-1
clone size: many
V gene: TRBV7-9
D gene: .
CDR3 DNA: TGTGCCAGCAGAGGGTACACTGAAGCTTTCTTT
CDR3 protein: CASRGYTEAFF

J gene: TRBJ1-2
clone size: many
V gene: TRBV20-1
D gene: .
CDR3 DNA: TGCAGTGCTAGCGAGCGGGGGTCTAACTATGGCTACACCTTC
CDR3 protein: CSASERGSNYGYTF

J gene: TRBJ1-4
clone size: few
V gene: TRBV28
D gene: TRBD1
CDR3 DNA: TGTGCCAGCAGGATAGTATCCGGGACAGGGGGTGAAAAACTGTTTTTT
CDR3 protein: CASRIVSGTGGEKLFF

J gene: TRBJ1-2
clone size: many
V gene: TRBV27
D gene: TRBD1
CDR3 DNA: TGTGCCAGCAGCTACGGACAGGGATATCAAAACTATGGCTACACCTTC
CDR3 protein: CASSYGQGYQNYGYTF

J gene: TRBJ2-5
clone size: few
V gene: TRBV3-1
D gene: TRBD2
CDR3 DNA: TGTGCCAGCAGCCAGCCAAGCGGGGGTAGGGAGACCCAGTACTTC
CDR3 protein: CASSQPSGGRETQYF

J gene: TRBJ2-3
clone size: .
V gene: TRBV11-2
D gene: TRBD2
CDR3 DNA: TGTGCCAGCAGCGAGGGGTGGGGAGCGGGGGTTGCAGATACGCAGTATTTT
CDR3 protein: CASSEGWGAGVADTQYF

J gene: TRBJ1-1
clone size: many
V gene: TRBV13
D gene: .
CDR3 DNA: TGTGCCAGCAGCCTTAGGGGGGTTAAGACTGAAGCTTTCTTT
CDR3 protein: CASSLRGVKTEAFF

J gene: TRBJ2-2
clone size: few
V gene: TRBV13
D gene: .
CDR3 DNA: TGTGCCAGCAGCTTAGTTGGGTCGGGGACCGGGGAGCTGTTTTTT
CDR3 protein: CASSLVGSGTGELFF

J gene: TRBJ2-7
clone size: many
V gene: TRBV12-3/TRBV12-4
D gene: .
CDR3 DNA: TGTGCCAGCAGTTCAGGACGGGTGAGCTCCTACGAGCAGTACTTC
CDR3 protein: CASSSGRVSSYEQYF

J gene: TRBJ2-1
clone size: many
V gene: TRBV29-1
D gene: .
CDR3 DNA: TGCAGCGTTGGACAGGCGATGTACAATGAGCAGTTCTTC
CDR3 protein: CSVGQAMYNEQFF

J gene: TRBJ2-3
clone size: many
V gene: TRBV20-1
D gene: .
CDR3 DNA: TGCAGTGCTAGGGCCAGAAGTAAGGGGGGGCCACCCGGAGCGCAGTATTTT
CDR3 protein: CSARARSKGGPPGAQYF

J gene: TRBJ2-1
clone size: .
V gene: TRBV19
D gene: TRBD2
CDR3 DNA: TGTGCCAGTAGTATAGACCCTAGCGGGGGTGGGGATGAGCAGTTCTTC
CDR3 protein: CASSIDPSGGGDEQFF

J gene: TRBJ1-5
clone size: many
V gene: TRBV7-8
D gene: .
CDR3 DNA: TGTGCCAGCAGCTTGGGAGCACAGGGACATCAGCCCCAGCATTTT
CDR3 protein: CASSLGAQGHQPQHF

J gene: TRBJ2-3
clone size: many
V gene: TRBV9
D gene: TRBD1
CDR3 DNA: TGTGCCAGCAGCGGACGGACAGGGGTTTGGGATACGCAGTATTTT
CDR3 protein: CASSGRTGVWDTQYF

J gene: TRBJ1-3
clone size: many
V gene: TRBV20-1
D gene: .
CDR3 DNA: TGCAGTGCTAGAGCCGGACCCCTTGGGGGCACCATATATTTT
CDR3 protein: CSARAGPLGGTIYF

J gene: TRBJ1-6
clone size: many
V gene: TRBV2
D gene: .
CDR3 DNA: TGTGCCAGCAGCCGGTACCTGGGACGGAATTCACCCCTCCACTTT
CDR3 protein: CASSRYLGRNSPLHF

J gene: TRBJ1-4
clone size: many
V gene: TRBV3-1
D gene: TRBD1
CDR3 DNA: TGTGCCAGCAGCCAAGTCAGGACAGGGAATGAAAAACTGTTTTTT
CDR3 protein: CASSQVRTGNEKLFF

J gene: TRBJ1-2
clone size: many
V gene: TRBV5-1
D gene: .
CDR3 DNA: TGCGCCAGCACCTCCGACGGGACTTTTAACTATGGCTACACCTTC
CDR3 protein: CASTSDGTFNYGYTF

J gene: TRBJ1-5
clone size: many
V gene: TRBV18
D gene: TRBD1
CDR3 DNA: TGTGCCAGCTCATCCAACAGGGGTGCATCGGAGCCCCAGCATTTT
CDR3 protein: CASSSNRGASEPQHF

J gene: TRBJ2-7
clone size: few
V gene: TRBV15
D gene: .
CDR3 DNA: TGTGCCACCAGCAGAGATGGTCCGTTCGAGCAGTACTTC
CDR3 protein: CATSRDGPFEQYF

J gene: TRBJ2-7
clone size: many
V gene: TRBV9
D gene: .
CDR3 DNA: TGTGCCAGCAGCGTAGGTGGGGAGAGGTACGAGCAGTACTTC
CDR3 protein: CASSVGGERYEQYF

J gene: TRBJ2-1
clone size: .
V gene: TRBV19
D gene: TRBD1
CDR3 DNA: TGTGCCAGTAATCCGGGACAGGGTGTCCATGGGCAGTTCTTC
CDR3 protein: CASNPGQGVHGQFF

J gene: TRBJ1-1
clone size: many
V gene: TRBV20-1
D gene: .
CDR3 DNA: TGCAGTGCTAGAAATTCTAACACTGAAGCTTTCTTT
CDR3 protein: CSARNSNTEAFF

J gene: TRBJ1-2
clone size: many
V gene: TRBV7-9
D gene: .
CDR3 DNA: TGTGCCAGCAGCTTTCTCCAGGGGAGTGGCTACACCTTC
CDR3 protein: CASSFLQGSGYTF

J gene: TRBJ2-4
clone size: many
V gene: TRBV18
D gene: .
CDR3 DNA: TGTGCCAGCTCACCACAAATGCGACTGAACATTCAGTACTTC
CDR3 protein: CASSPQMRLNIQYF

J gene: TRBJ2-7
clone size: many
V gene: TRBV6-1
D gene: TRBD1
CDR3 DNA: TGTGCCAGCACCAGACAGGGGGAATACGAGCAGTACTTC
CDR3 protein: CASTRQGEYEQYF

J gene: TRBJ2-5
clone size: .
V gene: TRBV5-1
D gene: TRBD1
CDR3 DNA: TGCGCCAGCAGCTTGGGGGACAGGCGACAAGAGACCCAGTACTTC
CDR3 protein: CASSLGDRRQETQYF

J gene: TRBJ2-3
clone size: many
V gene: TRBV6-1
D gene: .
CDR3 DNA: TGTGCCAGCAGTGACCTGAGCATGGGTACGCAGTATTTT
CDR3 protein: CASSDLSMGTQYF

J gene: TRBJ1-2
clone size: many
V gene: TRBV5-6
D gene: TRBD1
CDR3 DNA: TGTGCCAGCGGTAACAGGGGTCGACCTTCTAACTATGGCTACACCTTC
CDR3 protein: CASGNRGRPSNYGYTF

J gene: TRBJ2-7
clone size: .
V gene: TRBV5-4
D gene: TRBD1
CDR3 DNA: TGTGCCAGCAGCTCCCCTGAGGGGGCGCGCAACGAGCAGTACTTC
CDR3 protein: CASSSPEGARNEQYF

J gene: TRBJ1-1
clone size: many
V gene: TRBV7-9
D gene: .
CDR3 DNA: TGTGCCAGCAGCTTAGAGATGGACAGTGAAGCTTTCTTT
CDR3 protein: CASSLEMDSEAFF

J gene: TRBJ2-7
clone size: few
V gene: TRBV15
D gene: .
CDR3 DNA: TGTGCCACCAGCAGTTCGAACAGATACGAGCAGTACTTC
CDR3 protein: CATSSSNRYEQYF

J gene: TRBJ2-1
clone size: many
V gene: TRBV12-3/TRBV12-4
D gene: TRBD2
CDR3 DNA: TGTGCCAGCAGTCCCTCGGCGGGGGGGCCATCGCATGAGCAGTTCTTC
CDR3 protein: CASSPSAGGPSHEQFF

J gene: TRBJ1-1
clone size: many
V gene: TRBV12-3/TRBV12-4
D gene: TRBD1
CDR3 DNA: TGTGCCAGCAGACCTCGAGACAGGGACGCTGAAGCTTTCTTT
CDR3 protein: CASRPRDRDAEAFF